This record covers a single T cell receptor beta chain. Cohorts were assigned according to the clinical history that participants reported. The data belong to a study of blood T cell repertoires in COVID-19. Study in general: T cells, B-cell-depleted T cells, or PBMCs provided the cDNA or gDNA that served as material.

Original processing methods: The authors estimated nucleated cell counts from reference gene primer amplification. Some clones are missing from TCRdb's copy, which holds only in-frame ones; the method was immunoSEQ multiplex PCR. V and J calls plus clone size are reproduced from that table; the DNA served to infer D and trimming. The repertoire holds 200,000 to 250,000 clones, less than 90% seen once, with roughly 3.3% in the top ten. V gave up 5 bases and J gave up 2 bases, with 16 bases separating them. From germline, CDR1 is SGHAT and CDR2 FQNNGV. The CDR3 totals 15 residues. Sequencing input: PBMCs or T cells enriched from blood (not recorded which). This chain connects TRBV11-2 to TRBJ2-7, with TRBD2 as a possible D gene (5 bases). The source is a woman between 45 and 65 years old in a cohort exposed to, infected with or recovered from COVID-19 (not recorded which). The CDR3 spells CASSPRGLGTYEQYF. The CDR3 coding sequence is TGTGCCAGCAGCCCCCGCGGGTTGGGAACCTACGAGCAGTACTTC.